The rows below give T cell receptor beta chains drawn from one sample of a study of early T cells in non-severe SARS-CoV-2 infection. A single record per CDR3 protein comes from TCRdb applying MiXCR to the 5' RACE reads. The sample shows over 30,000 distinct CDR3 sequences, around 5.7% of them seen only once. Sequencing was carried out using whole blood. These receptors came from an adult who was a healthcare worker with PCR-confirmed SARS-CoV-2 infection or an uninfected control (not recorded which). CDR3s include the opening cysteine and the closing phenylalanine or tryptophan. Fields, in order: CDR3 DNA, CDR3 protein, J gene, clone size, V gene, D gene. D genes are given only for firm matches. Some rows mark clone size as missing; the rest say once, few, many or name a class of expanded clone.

CDR3 DNA: TGTGCCAGCTCACCGGGACAGGACGAGCAGTACTTC
CDR3 protein: CASSPGQDEQYF
J gene: TRBJ2-7
clone size: NA
V gene: TRBV18
D gene: TRBD1

CDR3 DNA: TGTGCCAGCACGCGATTGACGAACACTGAAGCTTTCTTT
CDR3 protein: CASTRLTNTEAFF
J gene: TRBJ1-1
clone size: NA
V gene: TRBV6-1
D gene: NA

CDR3 DNA: TGTGCCAGCAGTAAGGACAGGGGGCGGACAGATACGCAGTATTTT
CDR3 protein: CASSKDRGRTDTQYF
J gene: TRBJ2-3
clone size: few
V gene: TRBV2
D gene: TRBD1

CDR3 DNA: TGTGCCAGCAGCTCCTCACTAGCGCTCCAAGAGACCCAGTACTTC
CDR3 protein: CASSSSLALQETQYF
J gene: TRBJ2-5
clone size: many
V gene: TRBV5-6
D gene: TRBD2

CDR3 DNA: TGTGCCAGCAGCCCGGAGACTAGCGGGAGGATGAATGAGCAGTTCTTC
CDR3 protein: CASSPETSGRMNEQFF
J gene: TRBJ2-1
clone size: few
V gene: TRBV4-2
D gene: TRBD2

CDR3 DNA: TGTGCCTGGAGTGTGACTGGATACAATGAGCAGTTCTTC
CDR3 protein: CAWSVTGYNEQFF
J gene: TRBJ2-1
clone size: many
V gene: TRBV30
D gene: NA

CDR3 DNA: TGTGCCAGCAGTGCTGTCCCGGGGAGCAATCAGCCCCAGCATTTT
CDR3 protein: CASSAVPGSNQPQHF
J gene: TRBJ1-5
clone size: many
V gene: TRBV2
D gene: NA

CDR3 DNA: TGTGCCAGCAGGGGACAGGCCGATGCCAAAAACATTCAGTACTTC
CDR3 protein: CASRGQADAKNIQYF
J gene: TRBJ2-4
clone size: many
V gene: TRBV21-1
D gene: NA

CDR3 DNA: TGTGCCAGCGAGCGGGAGTACGGCGGGGAGCTGTTTTTT
CDR3 protein: CASEREYGGELFF
J gene: TRBJ2-2
clone size: many
V gene: TRBV7-3
D gene: TRBD2

CDR3 DNA: TGCAGTGCTAGAGGGACTAGCGGGAGTCCCGGGGAGCTGTTTTTT
CDR3 protein: CSARGTSGSPGELFF
J gene: TRBJ2-2
clone size: many
V gene: TRBV20-1
D gene: TRBD2

CDR3 DNA: TGTGCCAGTAGCTCCTCCGGGACAGGGGATGATCAGCCCCAGCATTTT
CDR3 protein: CASSSSGTGDDQPQHF
J gene: TRBJ1-5
clone size: many
V gene: TRBV19
D gene: TRBD1

CDR3 DNA: TGTGCCAGCAGCCCAGGGGGACTAGTCGGAGATACGCAGTATTTT
CDR3 protein: CASSPGGLVGDTQYF
J gene: TRBJ2-3
clone size: NA
V gene: TRBV9
D gene: NA

CDR3 DNA: TGTGCCAGCAGCCCTCCCGTCGGGAGGGGCGGGCTGTTCTTC
CDR3 protein: CASSPPVGRGGLFF
J gene: TRBJ2-1
clone size: many
V gene: TRBV7-2
D gene: TRBD2

CDR3 DNA: TGTGCCAGCAGTGGTGGCGAGCAGTTCTTC
CDR3 protein: CASSGGEQFF
J gene: TRBJ2-1
clone size: few
V gene: TRBV2
D gene: NA

CDR3 DNA: TGCGCCAGCAGCCGGGTAACGGGGGCCGGATCGGAGACCCAGTACTTC
CDR3 protein: CASSRVTGAGSETQYF
J gene: TRBJ2-5
clone size: many
V gene: TRBV4-1
D gene: NA

CDR3 DNA: TGCAGTGCTCCAACAAGGACCGGATATGAGCAGTTCTTC
CDR3 protein: CSAPTRTGYEQFF
J gene: TRBJ2-1
clone size: many
V gene: TRBV20-1
D gene: NA